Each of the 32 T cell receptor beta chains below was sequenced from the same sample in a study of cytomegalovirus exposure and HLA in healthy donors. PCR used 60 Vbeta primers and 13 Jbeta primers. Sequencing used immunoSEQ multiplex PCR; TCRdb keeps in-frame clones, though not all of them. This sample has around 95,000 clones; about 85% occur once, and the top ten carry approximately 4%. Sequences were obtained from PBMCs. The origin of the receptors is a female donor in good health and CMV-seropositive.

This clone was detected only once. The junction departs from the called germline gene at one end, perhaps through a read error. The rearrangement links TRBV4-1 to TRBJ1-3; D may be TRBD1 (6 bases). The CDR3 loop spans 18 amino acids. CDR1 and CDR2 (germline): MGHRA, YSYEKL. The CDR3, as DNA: TGCGCCAGCAGCCAACTCCCCGCGGGCAGGGGCTACGGAAACGCCATATATTTT. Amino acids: CASSQLPAGRGYGNAIYF.

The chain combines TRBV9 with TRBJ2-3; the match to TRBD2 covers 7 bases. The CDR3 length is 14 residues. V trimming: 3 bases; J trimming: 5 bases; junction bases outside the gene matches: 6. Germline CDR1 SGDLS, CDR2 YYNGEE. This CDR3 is CASSDGLGLDTQYF. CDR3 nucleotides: TGTGCCAGCAGCGATGGACTAGGGCTAGATACGCAGTATTTT.

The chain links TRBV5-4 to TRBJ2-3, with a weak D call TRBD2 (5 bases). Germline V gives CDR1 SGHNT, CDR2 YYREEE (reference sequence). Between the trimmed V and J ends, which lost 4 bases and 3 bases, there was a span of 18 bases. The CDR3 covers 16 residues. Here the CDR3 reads CASSLRTSVETDTQYF. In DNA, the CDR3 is TGTGCCAGCAGCCTTCGGACTTCCGTGGAGACAGATACGCAGTATTTT.

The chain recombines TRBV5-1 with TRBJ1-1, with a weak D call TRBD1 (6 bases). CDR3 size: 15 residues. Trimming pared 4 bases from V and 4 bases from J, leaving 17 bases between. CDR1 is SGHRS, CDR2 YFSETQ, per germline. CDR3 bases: TGCGCCAGCAGCCCCGGGACATTCACCGGCACTGAAGCTTTCTTT. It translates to CASSPGTFTGTEAFF.

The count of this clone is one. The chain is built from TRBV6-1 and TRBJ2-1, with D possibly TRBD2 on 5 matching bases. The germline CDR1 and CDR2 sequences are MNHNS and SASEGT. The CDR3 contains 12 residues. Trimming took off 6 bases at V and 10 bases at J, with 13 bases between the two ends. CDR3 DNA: TGTGCCAGCAGCCAACTAGGCATAGAGCAGTTCTTC. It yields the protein CASSQLGIEQFF.

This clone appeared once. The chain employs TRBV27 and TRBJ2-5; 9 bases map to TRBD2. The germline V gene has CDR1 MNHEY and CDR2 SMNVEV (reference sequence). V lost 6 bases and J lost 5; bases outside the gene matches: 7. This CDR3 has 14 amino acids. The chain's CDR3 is CASRGLAGLETQYF. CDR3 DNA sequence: TGTGCCAGCAGAGGCCTAGCGGGACTGGAGACCCAGTACTTC.

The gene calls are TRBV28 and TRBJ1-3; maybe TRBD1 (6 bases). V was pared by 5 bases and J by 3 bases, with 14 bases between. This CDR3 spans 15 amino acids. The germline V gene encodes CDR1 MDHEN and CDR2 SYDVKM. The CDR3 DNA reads TGTGCCAGCAGTCCTCGGGGCAGGGGTGGAAACACCATATATTTT. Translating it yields CASSPRGRGGNTIYF.

CDR3 region: CASSDPSDNSYNEQFF. The CDR3 nucleotides read TGTGCCAGCAGCGACCCTAGCGACAACTCCTACAATGAGCAGTTCTTC. The chain joins TRBV9 to TRBJ2-1, with D possibly being TRBD2 (6 bases). This CDR3 is built from 16 residues. The germline V gene has CDR1 SGDLS and CDR2 YYNGEE. Between the trimmed V and J ends, which lost 3 bases and 0 bases, there was a span of 13 bases.

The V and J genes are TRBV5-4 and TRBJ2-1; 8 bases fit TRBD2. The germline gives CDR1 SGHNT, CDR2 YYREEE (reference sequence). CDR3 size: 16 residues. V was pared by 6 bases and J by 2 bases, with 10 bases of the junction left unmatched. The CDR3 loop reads CASNPTSGETYNEQFF. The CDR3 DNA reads TGTGCCAGCAACCCCACTAGCGGAGAAACCTACAATGAGCAGTTCTTC.

CDR3 in DNA: TGCGCCAGCAGCTCTCCCGGGACGAACACCGGGGAGCTGTTTTTT. It encodes CASSSPGTNTGELFF. The chain combines TRBV4-1 with TRBJ2-2; D is perhaps TRBD2 (5 bases). The V and J ends lost 5 bases and 0 bases respectively, with 10 bases between them. The germline V gene has CDR1 MGHRA and CDR2 YSYEKL. The length of the CDR3 is 15 residues.

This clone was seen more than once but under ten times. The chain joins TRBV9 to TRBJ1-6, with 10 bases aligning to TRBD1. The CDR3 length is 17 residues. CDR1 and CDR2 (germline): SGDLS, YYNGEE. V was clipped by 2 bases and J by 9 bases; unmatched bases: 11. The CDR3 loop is CASSVGTGVNPLSPLHF. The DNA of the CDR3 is TGTGCCAGCAGCGTTGGGACAGGGGTTAACCCTCTTTCACCCCTCCACTTT.

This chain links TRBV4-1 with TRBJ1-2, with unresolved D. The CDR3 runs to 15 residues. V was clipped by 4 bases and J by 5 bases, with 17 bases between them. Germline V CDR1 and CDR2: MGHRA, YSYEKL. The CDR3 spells CASSPRVVGRYGYTF. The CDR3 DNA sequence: TGCGCCAGCAGCCCCCGAGTGGTGGGCCGGTATGGCTACACCTTC.

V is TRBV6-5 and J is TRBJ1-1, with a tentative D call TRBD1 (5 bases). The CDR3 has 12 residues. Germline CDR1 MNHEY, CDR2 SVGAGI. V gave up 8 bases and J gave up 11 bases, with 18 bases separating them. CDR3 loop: CASGPWLGAAFF. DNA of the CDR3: TGTGCCAGCGGTCCGTGGTTAGGGGCGGCTTTCTTT.

As DNA, the CDR3 is TGTGCCAGCAGTAAAACAGGGTACTATGGCTACACCTTC. This sequence encodes CASSKTGYYGYTF. J is TRBJ1-2 and V is TRBV6-5; D may be TRBD1 (6 bases). Germline values: CDR1 MNHEY, CDR2 SVGAGI. Deletions cut 5 bases from V and 3 bases from J, with 10 bases between. The CDR3 loop spans 13 amino acids.

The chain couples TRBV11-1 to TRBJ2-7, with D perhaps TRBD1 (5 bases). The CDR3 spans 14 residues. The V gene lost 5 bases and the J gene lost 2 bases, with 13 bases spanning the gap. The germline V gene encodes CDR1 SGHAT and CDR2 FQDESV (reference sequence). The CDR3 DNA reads TGTGCCAGCAGCACGACAGTTATACCCTACGAGCAGTACTTC. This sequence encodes CASSTTVIPYEQYF. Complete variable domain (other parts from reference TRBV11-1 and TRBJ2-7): EAEVAQSPRYKITEKSQAVAFWCDPISGHATLYWYRQILGQGPELLVQFQDESVVDDSQLPKDRFSAERLKGVDSTLKIQPAELGDSAMYLCASSTTVIPYEQYFGPGTRLTVT.

The CDR3, as DNA: TGTGCCAGCAGCTCGTCCCAAGAGACCCAGTACTTC. Amino acids: CASSSSQETQYF. The chain uses TRBV7-6 and TRBJ2-5; no firm D call. The length of the CDR3 is 12 residues. V lost 4 bases and J lost 1, with 4 bases in between. Germline V gives CDR1 SGHVS, CDR2 FNYEAQ.

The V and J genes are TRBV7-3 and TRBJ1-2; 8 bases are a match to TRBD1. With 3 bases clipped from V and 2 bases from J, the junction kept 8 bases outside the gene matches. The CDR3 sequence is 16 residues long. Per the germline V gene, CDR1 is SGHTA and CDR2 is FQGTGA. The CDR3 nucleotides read TGTGCCAGCAGCTTCCGACAGGGGACTAACAACTATGGCTACACCTTC. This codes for CASSFRQGTNNYGYTF.

The CDR3 coding sequence is TGTGCCAGCAGTGAAGGACAGGGAAAACATTTT. It translates to CASSEGQGKHF. The chain has TRBV6-5 and TRBJ1-5; 8 bases agree with TRBD1. The CDR3 is made up of 11 amino acids. V trimming: 5 bases; J trimming: 16 bases; junction bases outside the gene matches: 7. CDR1 MNHEY and CDR2 SVGAGI come from the germline V gene.

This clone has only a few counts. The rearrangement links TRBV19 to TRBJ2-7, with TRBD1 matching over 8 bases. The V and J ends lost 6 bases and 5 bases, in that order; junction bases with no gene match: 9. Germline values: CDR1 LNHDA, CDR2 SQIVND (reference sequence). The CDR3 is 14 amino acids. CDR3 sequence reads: CASSPDRGYHEQYF. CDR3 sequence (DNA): TGTGCCAGTAGCCCTGACAGGGGCTACCACGAGCAGTACTTC.

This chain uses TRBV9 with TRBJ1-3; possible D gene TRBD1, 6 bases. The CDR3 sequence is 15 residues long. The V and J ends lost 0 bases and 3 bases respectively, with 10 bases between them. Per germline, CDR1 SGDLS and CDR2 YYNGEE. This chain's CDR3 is CASSVARGGGNTIYF. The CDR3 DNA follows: TGTGCCAGCAGCGTAGCCAGGGGTGGTGGAAACACCATATATTTT.

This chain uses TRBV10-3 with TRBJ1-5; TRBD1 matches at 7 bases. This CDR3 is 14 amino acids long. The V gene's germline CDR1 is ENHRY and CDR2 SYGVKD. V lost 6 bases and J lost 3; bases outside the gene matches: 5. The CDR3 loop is CAIRNDRDNQPQHF. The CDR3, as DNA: TGTGCCATCAGAAATGACAGGGACAATCAGCCCCAGCATTTT.

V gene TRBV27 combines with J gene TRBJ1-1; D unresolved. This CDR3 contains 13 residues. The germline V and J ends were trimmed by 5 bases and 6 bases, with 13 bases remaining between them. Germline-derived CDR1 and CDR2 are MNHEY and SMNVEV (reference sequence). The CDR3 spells CASSVGGTAEAFF. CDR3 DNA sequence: TGTGCCAGCAGTGTTGGAGGAACCGCTGAAGCTTTCTTT.

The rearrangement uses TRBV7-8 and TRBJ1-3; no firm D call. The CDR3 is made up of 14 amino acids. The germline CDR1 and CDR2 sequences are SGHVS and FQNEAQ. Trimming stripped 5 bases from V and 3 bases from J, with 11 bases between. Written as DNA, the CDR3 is TGTGCCAGCAGCCCTGTGGAGTTTGGAAACACCATATATTTT. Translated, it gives CASSPVEFGNTIYF. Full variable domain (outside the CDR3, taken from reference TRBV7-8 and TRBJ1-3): GAGVSQSPRYKVAKRGQDVALRCDPISGHVSLFWYQQALGQGPEFLTYFQNEAQLDKSGLPSDRFFAERPEGSVSTLKIQRTQQEDSAVYLCASSPVEFGNTIYFGEGSWLTVV.

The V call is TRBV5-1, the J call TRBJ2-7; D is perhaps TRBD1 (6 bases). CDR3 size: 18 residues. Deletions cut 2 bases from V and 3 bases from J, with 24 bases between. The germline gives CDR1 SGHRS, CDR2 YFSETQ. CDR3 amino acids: CASSLTVSWGQGSYEQYF. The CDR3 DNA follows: TGCGCCAGCAGCTTAACGGTTAGTTGGGGCCAGGGGAGCTACGAGCAGTACTTC.

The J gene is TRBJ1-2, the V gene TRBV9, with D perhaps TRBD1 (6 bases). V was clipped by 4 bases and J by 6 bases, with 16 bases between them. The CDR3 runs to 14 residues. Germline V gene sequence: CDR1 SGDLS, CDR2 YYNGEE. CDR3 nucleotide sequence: TGTGCCAGCAGCTCCGGACCAGGGGACGATGGCTACACCTTC. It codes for CASSSGPGDDGYTF.

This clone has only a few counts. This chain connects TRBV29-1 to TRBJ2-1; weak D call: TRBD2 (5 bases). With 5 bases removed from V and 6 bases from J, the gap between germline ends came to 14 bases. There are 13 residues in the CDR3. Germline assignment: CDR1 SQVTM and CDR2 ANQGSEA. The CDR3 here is CSVLSRTSNEQFF. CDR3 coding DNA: TGCAGCGTTTTAAGTAGGACTTCCAATGAGCAGTTCTTC.

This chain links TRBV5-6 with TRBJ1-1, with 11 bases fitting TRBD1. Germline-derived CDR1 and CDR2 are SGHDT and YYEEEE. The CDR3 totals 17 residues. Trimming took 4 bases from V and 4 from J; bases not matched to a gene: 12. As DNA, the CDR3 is TGTGCCAGCAGCAAGGACAGGGGGCTGGGTATAGGCACTGAAGCTTTCTTT. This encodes CASSKDRGLGIGTEAFF.

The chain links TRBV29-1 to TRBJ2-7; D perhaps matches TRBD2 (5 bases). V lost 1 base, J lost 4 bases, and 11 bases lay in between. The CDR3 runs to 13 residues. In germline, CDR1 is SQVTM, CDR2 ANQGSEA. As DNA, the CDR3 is TGCAGCGTTGAAGTCCCGGGGAGATACGAGCAGTACTTC. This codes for CSVEVPGRYEQYF.

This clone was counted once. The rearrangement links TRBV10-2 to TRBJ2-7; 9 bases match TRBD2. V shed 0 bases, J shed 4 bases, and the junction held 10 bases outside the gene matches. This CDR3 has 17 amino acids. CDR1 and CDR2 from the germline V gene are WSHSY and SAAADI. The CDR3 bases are TGCGCCAGCAGTGAGTCGGGGCTAGCGGGATTACTTTACGAGCAGTACTTC. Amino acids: CASSESGLAGLLYEQYF.

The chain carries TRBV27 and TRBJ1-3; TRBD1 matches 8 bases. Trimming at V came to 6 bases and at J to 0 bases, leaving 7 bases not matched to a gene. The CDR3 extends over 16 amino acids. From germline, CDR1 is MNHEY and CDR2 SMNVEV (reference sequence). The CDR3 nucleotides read TGTGCCAGCAGCCGAACGACAGGGGACTCTGGAAACACCATATATTTT. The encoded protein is CASSRTTGDSGNTIYF.

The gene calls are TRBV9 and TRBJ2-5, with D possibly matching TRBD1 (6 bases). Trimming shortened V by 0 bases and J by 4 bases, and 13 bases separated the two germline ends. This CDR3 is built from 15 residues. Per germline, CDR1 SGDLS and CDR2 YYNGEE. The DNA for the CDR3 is TGTGCCAGCAGCGTAGTACAGGGACGGGGAGAGACCCAGTACTTC. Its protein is CASSVVQGRGETQYF.

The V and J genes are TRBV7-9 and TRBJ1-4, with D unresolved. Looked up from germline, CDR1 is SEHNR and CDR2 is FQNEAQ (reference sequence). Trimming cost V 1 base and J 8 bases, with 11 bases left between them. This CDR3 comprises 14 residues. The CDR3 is CASSLGGLKEKLFF. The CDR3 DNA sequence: TGTGCCAGCAGCTTAGGAGGGCTCAAAGAAAAACTGTTTTTT.